This T cell receptor (beta chain) was sequenced for a study of T cells after posttransplantation cyclophosphamide. This clone occurred a few times. Repertoires were generated with immunoSEQ multiplex PCR, while TCRdb's copy carries only in-frame clones and drops some. Singletons are absent from the sample, which has some 37,000 clones. The CDR3 is 13 amino acids. Germline V gene sequence: CDR1 SQVTM, CDR2 ANQGSEA. V lost 5 bases to trimming and J lost 1 base, with 12 bases between them. Sequencing used PBMCs. This chain joins TRBV29-1 and TRBJ2-7, with TRBD1 as a possible D gene (6 bases). The TCR was taken from a girl between 5 and 17 years old in good health, CMV-negative, and a related stem cell transplant donor. In DNA, the CDR3 is TGCAGCGTTCTCACAGGGAATTCCTACGAGCAGTACTTC. Translation: CSVLTGNSYEQYF.